The text below deals with one T cell receptor (beta chain). This record belongs to a study of OX40 agonist ivuxolimab in advanced cancers. Study as a whole: Ivuxolimab was delivered to patients intravenously every 2 weeks at doses spanning 0.01 to 10 mg/kg. People in dose escalation had one of these cancers: hepatocellular carcinoma, melanoma, renal cell or head and neck cancer.

Generated by immunoSEQ multiplex PCR, the TCRdb table keeps only in-frame clones and is missing some. This sample has approximately 41,000 clones; roughly 90% occur once, and the top ten carry roughly 0.53%. This sample comprised CD4+ or CD8+ T cells sorted from blood, obtained in a trial of the OX40 agonist ivuxolimab. This TCR came from an adult with an advanced solid tumor such as melanoma, head and neck, liver or kidney cancer.

The CDR3 reads CASSQRGCAEAFF. CDR3 DNA sequence: TGCGCCAGCAGTCAAAGGGGTTGCGCTGAAGCTTTCTTT. This chain connects TRBV23-1 to TRBJ1-1; perhaps TRBD1 as D (5 bases). TRBV23-1 is recorded as an ORF, its role being uncertain. The CDR3 is made up of 13 amino acids. The V and J ends lost 2 bases and 6 bases respectively, with 10 bases between them.